The clone carrying this T cell receptor (beta chain) came up many times. Its target is not known. Per the germline V gene, CDR1 is MNHEY and CDR2 is SVGAGI. There are 15 residues in the CDR3. Trimming took off 6 bases at V and 5 bases at J, with 20 bases between the two ends. This table comes from immunoSEQ multiplex PCR, and its TCRdb copy is limited to in-frame clones, with some not included. The repertoire includes just over 2,000,000 clones, approximately 95% of them detected once, and under 0.15% sits in the top ten. The data are from a study of shared clonotypes between healthy human individuals. General study results and limits: Naive subsets, compared against memory subsets, generally had larger estimated richness values. Though the depth was large, rarefaction showed that sorted-subset sequencing was incomplete. It was observed that approximately 5% of naive CD4 clonotypes were shared across several donors.

This chain joins TRBV6-5 and TRBJ2-7; D might be TRBD1 or TRBD2, each matching 5 bases. Sequencing used naive CD4+ T cells sorted from blood. Subset given: CD45RA+ positively selected. This clonotype originated in a man aged 18 to 30 in good health. The CDR3 region is CASRESGTILDEQYF. In DNA, the CDR3 is TGTGCCAGCAGAGAATCCGGGACGATCCTTGACGAGCAGTACTTC.